This T cell receptor (beta chain) was retrieved from a study of T cell repertoires in cytomegalovirus infection. Whole-study context: TCR beta signatures that were public indicated CMV infection and matching HLA type.

The study, taken as a whole, reports: Across the ex vivo response, the dominant clonotypes were HLA-C-restricted CMV-specific TCR beta clonotypes. Cumulative public TCR beta family frequency identified carriers of CMV plus the relevant HLA.

As to this clonotype: Its antigen is not known.

TCRdb independently ran MiXCR on the reads; one entry per CDR3 protein. Altogether nearly 450,000 distinct CDR3 sequences are present, 30% to 40% being singletons, with the ten largest covering approximately 14%. Trimming removed 1 base from V and 5 bases from J, with 15 bases in between. The CDR3 spans 15 residues. Germline CDR1 SNHLY, CDR2 FYNNEI. Material for sequencing was PBMCs. This chain connects TRBV2 to TRBJ2-7; D may be TRBD1 (5 bases). The TCR comes from a human donor in good health (CMV status not recorded). Some clones in this sample may be carry-over from other donors' samples. This CDR3 is CASSEVVARGHEQYF. Written as DNA, the CDR3 is TGTGCCAGCAGTGAAGTAGTGGCTAGGGGCCACGAGCAGTACTTC. Supplemented by reference TRBV2 and TRBJ2-7, the full variable domain reads EPEVTQTPSHQVTQMGQEVILRCVPISNHLYFYWYRQILGQKVEFLVSFYNNEISEKSEIFDDQFSVERPDGSNFTLKIRSTKLEDSAMYFCASSEVVARGHEQYFGPGTRLTVT.